These 10 T cell receptor beta chains share one sample of origin, sequenced in a study of cytomegalovirus exposure and HLA in healthy donors. Researchers ran the PCR with 60 Vbeta and 13 Jbeta primers. Some clones are missing from TCRdb's copy, which holds only in-frame ones; the method was immunoSEQ multiplex PCR. The table includes just under 250,000 clones, roughly 82% detected once. Material: PBMCs. The receptors here all came from a woman in her thirties or forties in good health and CMV-seropositive.

This clone was counted once. This rearrangement joins TRBV14 to TRBJ2-2, with D unresolved. This CDR3 spans 15 amino acids. CDR1 is SGHDN and CDR2 is FVKESK in the germline V gene. V was clipped by 1 base and J by 0 bases, with 6 bases between them. CDR3 sequence: CASSQARTNTGELFF. The CDR3 DNA reads as TGTGCCAGCAGCCAAGCCAGAACGAACACCGGGGAGCTGTTTTTT.

Of note for this clone: The same CDR3 arises from other DNA sequences in this sample as well. The chain recombines TRBV4-3 with TRBJ1-4; the match to TRBD1 covers 11 bases. V lost 3 bases, J lost 8 bases, and 5 bases stayed unmatched. Germline assignment: CDR1 LGHNA and CDR2 YSLEER. The CDR3 is made up of 15 amino acids. In DNA form, the CDR3 reads TGCGCCAGCAGCCAGGGGACAGGGGGAGAAGAAAAACTGTTTTTT. Translating it yields CASSQGTGGEEKLFF.

As to this clone: The junction does not match germline at one end; this may be a read error. This sequence joins TRBV7-9 and TRBJ2-3; tentatively, D is TRBD2 (7 bases). CDR1 and CDR2 (germline): SEHNR, FQNEAQ (reference sequence). This CDR3 has 12 amino acids. The CDR3 protein is CSSRIGGDTQYF. CDR3 nucleotides: TGTTCCAGCAGGATAGGGGGGGACACGCAGTATTTT.

The chain joins TRBV19 to TRBJ2-2; 8 nucleotides line up with TRBD1. The CDR3 has 16 amino acids. V trimming: 7 bases; J trimming: 4 bases; junction bases outside the gene matches: 11. Per germline, CDR1 LNHDA and CDR2 SQIVND (reference sequence). CDR3 DNA sequence: TGTGCCAGTACACAAAGGCAGGGGGCAGTCACCGGGGAGCTGTTTTTT. This gives the protein CASTQRQGAVTGELFF.

V and J are TRBV12-5 and TRBJ2-3, with TRBD1 matching 7 bases. The CDR3 is 13 amino acids. Looked up from germline, CDR1 is LGHNT and CDR2 is FRNRAP. Unmatched junction bases numbered 4, after V lost 7 bases and J lost 3 bases. CDR3 loop: CASVRQGTDTQYF. CDR3 bases: TGTGCTAGTGTCCGACAGGGAACAGATACGCAGTATTTT.

This clone was detected only a few times. This chain's CDR3 is CASSQKALGAGTEAFF. The CDR3 region has the DNA TGCGCCAGCAGCCAAAAAGCACTGGGGGCGGGCACTGAAGCTTTCTTT. The rearrangement uses TRBV4-3 and TRBJ1-1, with D possibly TRBD1 on 6 matching bases. This CDR3 contains 16 residues. Germline V gene lookup returns CDR1 LGHNA and CDR2 YSLEER. V was trimmed by 2 bases and J by 4 bases, leaving 17 bases between them.

This chain joins TRBV19 and TRBJ2-6, with a weak D call TRBD2 (6 bases). V was clipped by 3 bases and J by 2 bases, with 8 bases between them. Germline V lookup: CDR1 LNHDA, CDR2 SQIVND (reference sequence). The CDR3 totals 15 residues. The chain's CDR3 is CASSIGGTGANVLTF. The CDR3 bases are TGTGCCAGTAGTATTGGAGGGACTGGGGCCAACGTCCTGACTTTC.

This chain connects TRBV30 to TRBJ2-5, with 13 bases fitting TRBD2. With 3 bases clipped from V and 0 bases from J, the junction kept 1 base outside the gene matches. Germline CDR1 and CDR2: GTSNPN and SVGIG (reference sequence). CDR3 length equals 15 residues. DNA for the CDR3: TGTGCCTGGAGGGGACTAGCGGGGAACCAAGAGACCCAGTACTTC. Its translation: CAWRGLAGNQETQYF.

The chain is built from TRBV27 and TRBJ1-1; 7 nucleotides line up with TRBD1. This CDR3 has 14 residues. Trimming at V came to 6 bases and at J to 4 bases, leaving 8 bases not matched to a gene. CDR1 is MNHEY, CDR2 SMNVEV, per germline (reference sequence). The CDR3 region is CASRKVDRSTEAFF. The CDR3 DNA follows: TGTGCCAGCAGGAAGGTGGACAGGAGCACTGAAGCTTTCTTT.

V and J are TRBV6-5 and TRBJ2-5, with unresolved D. Gene TRBJ2-7 matches the end of the DNA better, so the J call may be wrong. Germline V gives CDR1 MNHEY, CDR2 SVGAGI. This CDR3 comprises 14 residues. The CDR3 region is CASSYLARSYEQYF. CDR3 sequence (DNA): TGTGCCAGCAGTTACCTCGCGAGGTCCTACGAGCAGTACTTC.